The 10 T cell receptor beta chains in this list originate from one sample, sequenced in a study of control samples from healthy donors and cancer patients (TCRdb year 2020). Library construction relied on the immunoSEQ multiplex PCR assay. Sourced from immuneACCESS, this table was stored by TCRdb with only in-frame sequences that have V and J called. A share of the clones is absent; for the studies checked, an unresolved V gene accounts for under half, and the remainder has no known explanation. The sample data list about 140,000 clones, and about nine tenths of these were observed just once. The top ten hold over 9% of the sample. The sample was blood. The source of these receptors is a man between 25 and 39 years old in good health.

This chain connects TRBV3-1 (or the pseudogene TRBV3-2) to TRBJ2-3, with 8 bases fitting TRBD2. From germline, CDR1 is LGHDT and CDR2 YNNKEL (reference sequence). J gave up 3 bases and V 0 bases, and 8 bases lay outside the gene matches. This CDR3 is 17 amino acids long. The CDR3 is CASSQDERELATDTQYF. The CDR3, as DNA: TGTGCCAGCAGCCAAGATGAGCGGGAGTTAGCAACAGATACGCAGTATTTT.

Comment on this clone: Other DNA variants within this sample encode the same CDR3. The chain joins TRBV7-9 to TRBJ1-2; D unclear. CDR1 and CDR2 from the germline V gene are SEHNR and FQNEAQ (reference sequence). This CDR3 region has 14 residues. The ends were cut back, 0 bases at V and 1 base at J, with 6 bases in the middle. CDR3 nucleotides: TGTGCCAGCAGCTTAGCCAGTGTTAACTATGGCTACACCTTC. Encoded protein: CASSLASVNYGYTF.

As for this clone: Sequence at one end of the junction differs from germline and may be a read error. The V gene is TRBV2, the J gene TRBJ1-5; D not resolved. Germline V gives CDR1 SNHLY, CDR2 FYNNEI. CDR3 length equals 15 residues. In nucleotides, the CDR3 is TGTGCCAGCAGGGAAGACACGGATAGCAATCAGCCCCAGCATTTT. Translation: CASREDTDSNQPQHF.

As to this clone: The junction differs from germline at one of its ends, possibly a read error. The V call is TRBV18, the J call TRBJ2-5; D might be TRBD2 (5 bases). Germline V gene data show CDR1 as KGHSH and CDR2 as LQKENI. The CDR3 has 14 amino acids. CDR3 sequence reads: CASSSGLTQEAQYF. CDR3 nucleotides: TGTGCCAGCTCATCAGGACTTACCCAAGAGGCCCAGTACTTC.

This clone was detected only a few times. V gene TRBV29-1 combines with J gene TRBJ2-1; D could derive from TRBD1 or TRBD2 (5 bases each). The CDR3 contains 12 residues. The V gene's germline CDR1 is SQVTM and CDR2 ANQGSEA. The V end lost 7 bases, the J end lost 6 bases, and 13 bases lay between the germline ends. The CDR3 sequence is CSAKRGPNEQFF. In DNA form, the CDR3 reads TGCAGCGCTAAACGGGGCCCCAATGAGCAGTTCTTC.

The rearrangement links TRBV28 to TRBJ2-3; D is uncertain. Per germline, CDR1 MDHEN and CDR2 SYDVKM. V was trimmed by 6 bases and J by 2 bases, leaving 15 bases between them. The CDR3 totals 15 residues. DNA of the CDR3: TGTGCCAGCAGAGATCCCGTGACAAACACAGATACGCAGTATTTT. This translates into CASRDPVTNTDTQYF.

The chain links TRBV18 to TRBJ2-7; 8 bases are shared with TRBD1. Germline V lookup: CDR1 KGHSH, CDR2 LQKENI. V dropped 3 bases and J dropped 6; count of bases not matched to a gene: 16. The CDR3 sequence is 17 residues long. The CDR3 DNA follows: TGTGCCAGCTCACCTTCTCACCGTGGACAGGGACAAGGCGAGCAGTACTTC. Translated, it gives CASSPSHRGQGQGEQYF.

The CDR3 DNA is TGTGCCAGCCAAAAGGATCTAACGGGATCACAGTACTTC. Translated: CASQKDLTGSQYF. The V and J genes are TRBV6-6 and TRBJ2-7, with D perhaps matching TRBD2 (5 bases). The CDR3 length is 13 residues. The germline V gene encodes CDR1 MNHNY and CDR2 SVGAGI (reference sequence). V lost 8 bases and J lost 10, with 21 bases in between.

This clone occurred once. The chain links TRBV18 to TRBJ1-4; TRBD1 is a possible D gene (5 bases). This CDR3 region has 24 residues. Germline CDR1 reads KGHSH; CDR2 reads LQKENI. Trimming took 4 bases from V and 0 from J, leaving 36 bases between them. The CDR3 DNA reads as TGTGCCAGCTCACTTGTCCTTTCCCTCTTCGAGGACATACAGACGATCGCAACTAATGAAAAACTGTTTTTT. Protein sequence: CASSLVLSLFEDIQTIATNEKLFF.

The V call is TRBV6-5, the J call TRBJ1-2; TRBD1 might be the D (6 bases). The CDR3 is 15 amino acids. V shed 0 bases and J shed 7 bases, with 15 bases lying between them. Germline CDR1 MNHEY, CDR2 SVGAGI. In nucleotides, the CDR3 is TGTGCCAGCAGTTACTCGATACCAGGGGCTCGTGGCTACACCTTC. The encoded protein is CASSYSIPGARGYTF.